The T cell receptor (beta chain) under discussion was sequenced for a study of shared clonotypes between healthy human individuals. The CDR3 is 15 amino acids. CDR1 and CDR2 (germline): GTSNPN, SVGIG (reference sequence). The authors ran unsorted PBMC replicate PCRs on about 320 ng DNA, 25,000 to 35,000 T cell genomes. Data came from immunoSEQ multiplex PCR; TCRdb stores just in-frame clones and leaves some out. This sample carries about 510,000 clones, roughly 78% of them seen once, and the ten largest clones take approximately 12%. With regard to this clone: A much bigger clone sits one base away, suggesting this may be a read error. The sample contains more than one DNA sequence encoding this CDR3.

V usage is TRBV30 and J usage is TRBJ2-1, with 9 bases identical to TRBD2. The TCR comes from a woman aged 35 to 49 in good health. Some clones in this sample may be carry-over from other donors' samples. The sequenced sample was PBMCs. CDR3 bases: TGTGCTTGGAGTGGGGAGCCGCTAGCGGGATCTGAGCAGTTCTTC. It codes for CAWSGEPLAGSEQFF.